The rows below give T cell receptor beta chains drawn from one sample of a study of T cells in Graves' hyperthyroidism and ophthalmopathy. TCRdb re-analysed the multiplex PCR reads in MiXCR, keeping a single row per CDR3 protein. This table has 300,000 to 450,000 distinct CDR3 sequences, 25% appearing once. The specimen was blood. These TCRs come from a man aged 50 to 60 with Graves' hyperthyroidism. The CDR3 runs from the conserved cysteine through the conserved F or W. Each record gives: V gene, D gene, clone size, J gene, CDR3 DNA, CDR3 protein. A D gene is named only where the DNA matches it firmly. Some rows mark clone size as missing; the rest say once, few, many or name a class of expanded clone.

V gene: TRBV2
D gene: TRBD1
clone size: .
J gene: TRBJ2-5
CDR3 DNA: TGTGCCAGCAGTGACGCGGGACAGGAAGAGACCCAGTACTTC
CDR3 protein: CASSDAGQEETQYF

V gene: TRBV2
D gene: TRBD1
clone size: .
J gene: TRBJ2-1
CDR3 DNA: TGTGCCAGCAGGCCCTTGGGACAGGGGGGAGTTGAGCAGTTCTTC
CDR3 protein: CASRPLGQGGVEQFF

V gene: TRBV12-5
D gene: .
clone size: .
J gene: TRBJ2-1
CDR3 DNA: TGTGCTAGTGGTTTGGTACCCTTGGACCCTGGGGGAGTGTGGGATGAGCAGTTCTTC
CDR3 protein: CASGLVPLDPGGVWDEQFF

V gene: TRBV5-1
D gene: .
clone size: .
J gene: TRBJ1-2
CDR3 DNA: TGCGCCAGCGCCATACAAGACAGTTCATCTGGCTACACCTTC
CDR3 protein: CASAIQDSSSGYTF

V gene: TRBV2
D gene: .
clone size: many
J gene: TRBJ1-2
CDR3 DNA: TGTGCCAGCAGTTCCGATTCGGACTATGGCTACACCTTC
CDR3 protein: CASSSDSDYGYTF

V gene: TRBV6-1
D gene: TRBD1
clone size: many
J gene: TRBJ1-1
CDR3 DNA: TGTGCCAGCAGTTTCGGGACAGCGAACACTGAAGCTTTCTTT
CDR3 protein: CASSFGTANTEAFF

V gene: TRBV9
D gene: .
clone size: few
J gene: TRBJ2-5
CDR3 DNA: TGTGCCAGCAGCGTAGCCCTAGGAACCGAAGAGACCCAGTACTTC
CDR3 protein: CASSVALGTEETQYF

V gene: TRBV6-1
D gene: TRBD1
clone size: .
J gene: TRBJ1-2
CDR3 DNA: TGTGCCAGCAGGGCAGGGACAGGGGCGACCACCTGGGACTATGGCTACACCTTC
CDR3 protein: CASRAGTGATTWDYGYTF

V gene: TRBV7-2
D gene: .
clone size: few
J gene: TRBJ1-2
CDR3 DNA: TGTGCCAGCAGCTTACTCGGGGGGCGGTCTGGCGGCTACACCTTC
CDR3 protein: CASSLLGGRSGGYTF

V gene: TRBV30
D gene: .
clone size: .
J gene: TRBJ1-1
CDR3 DNA: TGTGCCTGGAGGGGGGCGGGCGCAGCTTTCTTT
CDR3 protein: CAWRGAGAAFF

V gene: TRBV2
D gene: TRBD1
clone size: .
J gene: TRBJ2-7
CDR3 DNA: TGTGCCAGCGTCCCGGGACAGGGGTTCACCGGGGAGCAGTACTTC
CDR3 protein: CASVPGQGFTGEQYF

V gene: TRBV4-1
D gene: .
clone size: few
J gene: TRBJ1-5
CDR3 DNA: TGCGCCAGCAGCCTAAAACAGGGTAGCAATCAGCCCCAGCATTTT
CDR3 protein: CASSLKQGSNQPQHF

V gene: TRBV3-1
D gene: .
clone size: many
J gene: TRBJ1-1
CDR3 DNA: TGTGCCAGCAGCCAAGATTACAGGGCGTTGACTGAAGCTTTCTTT
CDR3 protein: CASSQDYRALTEAFF

V gene: TRBV5-6
D gene: TRBD1
clone size: .
J gene: TRBJ1-2
CDR3 DNA: TGTGCCAGCAGCTCGCTTACCGGGACAGGGGTTCGGAGCTATGGCTACACCTTC
CDR3 protein: CASSSLTGTGVRSYGYTF

V gene: TRBV3-1
D gene: .
clone size: .
J gene: TRBJ2-5
CDR3 DNA: TGTGCCAGCGGAACAGAGACCCAGTACTTC
CDR3 protein: CASGTETQYF

V gene: TRBV6-1
D gene: .
clone size: few
J gene: TRBJ1-6
CDR3 DNA: TGTGCCAGCAGTGAAGCCGATAATTCACCCCTCCACTTT
CDR3 protein: CASSEADNSPLHF

V gene: TRBV5-1
D gene: .
clone size: .
J gene: TRBJ1-2
CDR3 DNA: TGCGCCAGCAGCAGGACGGCAGAGGACTATGGCTACACCTTC
CDR3 protein: CASSRTAEDYGYTF

V gene: TRBV13
D gene: .
clone size: .
J gene: TRBJ2-2
CDR3 DNA: TGTGCCAGCAGCTTGTGGACAGTAGACACCGGGGAGCTGTTTTTT
CDR3 protein: CASSLWTVDTGELFF

V gene: TRBV10-1
D gene: .
clone size: .
J gene: TRBJ2-3
CDR3 DNA: TGCGCCAGCAGTGAGCAGGGGCCTAGCACAGATACGCAGTATTTT
CDR3 protein: CASSEQGPSTDTQYF

V gene: TRBV24-1
D gene: .
clone size: few
J gene: TRBJ2-3
CDR3 DNA: TGTGCCACCAGTGATTCGCCAGCCTTTAGGCAGTATTTT
CDR3 protein: CATSDSPAFRQYF

V gene: TRBV28
D gene: .
clone size: few
J gene: TRBJ1-1
CDR3 DNA: TGTGCCAGCAGTAGCGGGGGAAGGAACACTGAAGCTTTCTTT
CDR3 protein: CASSSGGRNTEAFF

V gene: TRBV19
D gene: .
clone size: .
J gene: TRBJ2-3
CDR3 DNA: TGTGCCAGTAGTCCGGGGGCGCAGGCAGATACGCAGTATTTT
CDR3 protein: CASSPGAQADTQYF

V gene: TRBV15
D gene: TRBD1
clone size: few
J gene: TRBJ2-5
CDR3 DNA: TGTGCCACCAGCAGAGGCCGGGACAGGGCCTTGGAGACCCAGTACTTC
CDR3 protein: CATSRGRDRALETQYF

V gene: TRBV7-9
D gene: .
clone size: .
J gene: TRBJ2-2
CDR3 DNA: TGTGCCAGCAGACCTAGAGGCGTGAACACCGGGGAGCTGTTTTTT
CDR3 protein: CASRPRGVNTGELFF

V gene: TRBV3-1
D gene: .
clone size: many
J gene: TRBJ2-1
CDR3 DNA: TGTGCCAGCAGCCAAGGGGGCGGGACCTACAATGAGCAGTTCTTC
CDR3 protein: CASSQGGGTYNEQFF

V gene: TRBV20-1
D gene: TRBD1
clone size: .
J gene: TRBJ2-5
CDR3 DNA: TGCAGTGCTAGAGAATTCCCCCAACAGGGGTGGGTGAGAGAGACCCAGTACTTC
CDR3 protein: CSAREFPQQGWVRETQYF

V gene: TRBV3-1
D gene: .
clone size: many
J gene: TRBJ1-1
CDR3 DNA: TGTGCCAGCACCTCGAGAGGCAGGCTGAACACTGAAGCTTTCTTT
CDR3 protein: CASTSRGRLNTEAFF

V gene: TRBV12-3/TRBV12-4
D gene: TRBD2
clone size: .
J gene: TRBJ2-1
CDR3 DNA: TGTGCCAGCAGGCCAACCTCGGGACTAGCGGGAGGGCCCAACAATGAGCAGTTCTTC
CDR3 protein: CASRPTSGLAGGPNNEQFF

V gene: TRBV28
D gene: .
clone size: many
J gene: TRBJ2-7
CDR3 DNA: TGTGCCAGCGGATTGCGGGAGCAGTACTTC
CDR3 protein: CASGLREQYF

V gene: TRBV5-8
D gene: TRBD1
clone size: few
J gene: TRBJ2-7
CDR3 DNA: TGTGCCAGCAGCCCGGGGTGGGACAGGGGGTACGAGCAGTACTTC
CDR3 protein: CASSPGWDRGYEQYF

V gene: TRBV28
D gene: TRBD1
clone size: many
J gene: TRBJ2-1
CDR3 DNA: TGTGCCAGCAGTACCCTCGGGACAGGGGGATACAATGAGCAGTTCTTC
CDR3 protein: CASSTLGTGGYNEQFF

V gene: TRBV7-6
D gene: .
clone size: .
J gene: TRBJ2-7
CDR3 DNA: TGTGCCAGCAGCTTAGAGGTTCAAGCCTACGAGCAGTACTTC
CDR3 protein: CASSLEVQAYEQYF

V gene: TRBV4-1
D gene: .
clone size: .
J gene: TRBJ1-3
CDR3 DNA: TGCGCCAGCAGCCAAGCTGACTCTGGAAACACCATATATTTT
CDR3 protein: CASSQADSGNTIYF

V gene: TRBV5-1
D gene: TRBD2
clone size: .
J gene: TRBJ2-3
CDR3 DNA: TGCGCCAGCAGCTTGACTAGCGGGAGCAAAGGCACAGATACGCAGTATTTT
CDR3 protein: CASSLTSGSKGTDTQYF

V gene: TRBV24-1
D gene: .
clone size: .
J gene: TRBJ2-1
CDR3 DNA: TGTGCCACCAGTGATTTTAAACAGGGTCAAGGTGGCGATGAGCAGTTCTTC
CDR3 protein: CATSDFKQGQGGDEQFF

V gene: TRBV29-1
D gene: TRBD2
clone size: .
J gene: TRBJ2-7
CDR3 DNA: TGCAGCGTGACTAGCGGGAGATACGAGCAGTACTTC
CDR3 protein: CSVTSGRYEQYF

V gene: TRBV9
D gene: .
clone size: .
J gene: TRBJ2-5
CDR3 DNA: TGTGCCAGCAGCGTAAGGTTGGGGGAGACCCAGTACTTC
CDR3 protein: CASSVRLGETQYF

V gene: TRBV18
D gene: TRBD1
clone size: .
J gene: TRBJ2-7
CDR3 DNA: TGTGCCAGCTCACCCCTCGTCCCGGGACAGGGATCCTACGAGCAGTACTTC
CDR3 protein: CASSPLVPGQGSYEQYF

V gene: TRBV7-3
D gene: .
clone size: .
J gene: TRBJ2-1
CDR3 DNA: TGTGCCAGCACCCCAGGGCTAGGGGGCTCCTACAATGAGCAGTTCTTC
CDR3 protein: CASTPGLGGSYNEQFF

V gene: TRBV28
D gene: .
clone size: .
J gene: TRBJ1-5
CDR3 DNA: TGTGCCAGCAGTTTTCAGGGAAATCGAGGCCAGCCCCAGCATTTT
CDR3 protein: CASSFQGNRGQPQHF

V gene: TRBV3-1
D gene: TRBD2
clone size: .
J gene: TRBJ2-1
CDR3 DNA: TGTGCCAGCAGCCAAATAGCGGGAGGCAACAATGAGCAGTTCTTC
CDR3 protein: CASSQIAGGNNEQFF

V gene: TRBV27
D gene: TRBD1
clone size: many
J gene: TRBJ1-1
CDR3 DNA: TGTGCCAGCAGTCTAAACCGGGACAGTCGAGCTTTCTTT
CDR3 protein: CASSLNRDSRAFF

V gene: TRBV6-1
D gene: .
clone size: .
J gene: TRBJ2-3
CDR3 DNA: TGTGCCAGCAGAACTCCGAGGGACGGGGGATCAGATACGCAGTATTTT
CDR3 protein: CASRTPRDGGSDTQYF

V gene: TRBV27
D gene: TRBD1
clone size: .
J gene: TRBJ2-7
CDR3 DNA: TGTGCCAGCAGTTTAATCCCCGGGACAGGGACCTACGAGCAGTACTTC
CDR3 protein: CASSLIPGTGTYEQYF

V gene: TRBV3-1
D gene: TRBD2
clone size: .
J gene: TRBJ2-5
CDR3 DNA: TGTGCCAGCAGCCAGTCCGACGGGACTAGCGTTAAAGAGACCCAGTACTTC
CDR3 protein: CASSQSDGTSVKETQYF

V gene: TRBV2
D gene: .
clone size: .
J gene: TRBJ2-7
CDR3 DNA: TGTGCCAGCAGTTCTGGGCTGGGAGAGGTGCAGTACTTC
CDR3 protein: CASSSGLGEVQYF

V gene: TRBV27
D gene: TRBD1
clone size: many
J gene: TRBJ1-2
CDR3 DNA: TGTGCCAGCAGTTTATGGCCAGGGGGCGCGGATGGCTACACCTTC
CDR3 protein: CASSLWPGGADGYTF

V gene: TRBV5-1
D gene: TRBD2
clone size: few
J gene: TRBJ2-4
CDR3 DNA: TGCGCCAGCCGACCTAGCGGGGTAGCCAAAAACATTCAGTACTTC
CDR3 protein: CASRPSGVAKNIQYF

V gene: TRBV7-9
D gene: .
clone size: few
J gene: TRBJ2-3
CDR3 DNA: TGTGCCAGCAGCTCCCATAGCACAGATACGCAGTATTTT
CDR3 protein: CASSSHSTDTQYF

V gene: TRBV7-9
D gene: .
clone size: few
J gene: TRBJ2-1
CDR3 DNA: TGTGCCAGCAGCTTAGGTCCCCAGGGTAGTCGGTTCTTC
CDR3 protein: CASSLGPQGSRFF

V gene: TRBV2
D gene: .
clone size: many
J gene: TRBJ1-2
CDR3 DNA: TGTGCCAGCAGTGAGGGCAGGGCGTTGAGCGGCTACACCTTC
CDR3 protein: CASSEGRALSGYTF

V gene: TRBV3-1
D gene: .
clone size: many
J gene: TRBJ1-1
CDR3 DNA: TGTGCCAGCAGCCCTATACTCGGGTTGGGGGCCAGTGAAGCTTTCTTT
CDR3 protein: CASSPILGLGASEAFF